The clone carrying this T cell receptor (beta chain) was seen ten or more times. Antigen specificity is unknown. TCRdb redid the calling of the 5' RACE reads with MiXCR, one entry per CDR3 protein. The sample shows about 310,000 distinct CDR3 sequences, roughly 3.5% of them seen only once. The CDR3 covers 15 residues. The ends lost 4 bases at V and 4 bases at J; junction bases unmatched: 6. Germline V gives CDR1 ENHRY, CDR2 SYGVKD. These data belong to a study of T cells after yellow fever vaccination. At the level of the study: When fractions had low cell numbers, they were prepared with SMART-Seq v4 Ultra Low Input. General study findings and limits: The booster response re-showed most primary clones: approximately 95% CD4, 88% CD8. Compared with primary, the secondary response was weaker and peaked at day 5, not 15.

The clonotype originates from a man in his late teens or twenties who received the YFV17D yellow fever vaccine. This chain links TRBV10-3 with TRBJ2-3; 9 nucleotides align to TRBD2. The sequencing used PBMCs, collected on the day of the yellow fever booster vaccination. The CDR3 reads CAISGTSGSPDTQYF. The CDR3 DNA reads as TGTGCCATCAGTGGTACTAGCGGGTCTCCAGATACGCAGTATTTT.